The rows below give T cell receptor beta chains drawn from one sample of a study of T cell responses to AZD1222 COVID-19 vaccine. Libraries were prepared by immunoSEQ multiplex PCR; TCRdb keeps only in-frame clonotypes and omits some of them. The sample consists of 150,000 to 200,000 clones, 75% to 95% of them appearing once. The source material was peripheral blood, sampled on day 0 of AZD1222 vaccination. The receptors originated from an adult in good health. Both conserved end residues are part of each CDR3. D genes are given only for firm matches. Clone sizes are given selectively: once, few, many, or a class where the clone is expanded.

TRBJ1-5 NA NA TRBV19 CASSLTGLYSNQPQHF TGTGCCAGTAGCCTCACAGGGCTCTATAGCAATCAGCCCCAGCATTTT
TRBJ2-1 NA TRBD2 TRBV7-2 CASSLRLAGGYNEQFF TGTGCCAGCAGCTTAAGGCTAGCGGGGGGGTACAATGAGCAGTTCTTC
TRBJ2-7 NA NA TRBV27 CASSYADGTRGYEQYF TGTGCCAGCAGCTATGCCGACGGTACCCGGGGATACGAGCAGTACTTC
TRBJ1-1 NA NA TRBV6-2/TRBV6-3 CASSYSIRGGTEAFF TGTGCCAGCAGTTACTCCATTAGGGGCGGTACTGAAGCTTTCTTT
TRBJ2-3 NA TRBD2 TRBV5-4 CASSLLAGGSDTQYF TGTGCCAGCAGCTTGCTAGCGGGGGGGTCCGATACGCAGTATTTT
TRBJ2-5 NA NA TRBV2 CASSEGRGQETQYF TGTGCCAGCAGTGAAGGCAGGGGCCAAGAGACCCAGTACTTC
TRBJ2-5 NA NA TRBV9 CASSPLAQETQYF TGTGCCAGCAGCCCATTGGCCCAAGAGACCCAGTACTTC
TRBJ1-5 NA TRBD1 TRBV3-1/TRBV3-2 CASSQTGGYQPQHF TGTGCCAGCAGCCAAACAGGGGGCTATCAGCCCCAGCATTTT
TRBJ1-3 NA TRBD1 TRBV19 CASTGDSSGNTIYF TGTGCCAGTACTGGGGACAGCTCTGGAAACACCATATATTTT
TRBJ2-7 NA TRBD2 TRBV27 CASSFLSGGAAEQYF TGTGCCAGCAGTTTCCTTAGCGGGGGGGCTGCCGAGCAGTACTTC
TRBJ1-1 once NA TRBV6-5 CASGAMNTEAFF TGTGCCAGCGGCGCAATGAACACTGAAGCTTTCTTT
TRBJ1-5 few NA TRBV2 CASSEGSNQPQHF TGTGCCAGCAGTGAAGGGAGCAATCAGCCCCAGCATTTT
TRBJ1-6 NA NA TRBV6-1 CASSEAPGAFNSPLHF TGTGCCAGCAGTGAAGCCCCAGGGGCTTTCAATTCACCCCTCCACTTT
TRBJ1-2 NA TRBD1 TRBV7-9 CASGRTGNYGYTF TGTGCCAGCGGAAGGACAGGGAACTATGGCTACACCTTC
TRBJ1-5 NA NA TRBV30 CAWSFGANQPQHF TGTGCCTGGAGTTTCGGGGCCAATCAGCCCCAGCATTTT